This T cell receptor (beta chain) was recovered during a study of T cells after yellow fever vaccination. TCRdb re-called the 5' RACE reads through MiXCR, storing one row per CDR3 protein. The sample consists of 200,000 to 300,000 distinct CDR3 sequences, about an eighth of them appearing once. Trimming removed 0 bases from V and 4 bases from J, with 10 bases in between. CDR3 size: 14 residues. Germline V lookup: CDR1 KGHSH, CDR2 LQKENI. The sequence came from a man aged 25-45 years who received the YFV17D yellow fever vaccine. The rearrangement joins TRBV18 to TRBJ2-7; D remains ambiguous. The sample was CD4+ T cells sorted from PBMCs, taken 45 days after the yellow fever booster vaccination. The CDR3 is CASSPPSALYEQYF. In DNA, the CDR3 is TGTGCCAGCTCACCACCGTCGGCCCTGTACGAGCAGTACTTC.